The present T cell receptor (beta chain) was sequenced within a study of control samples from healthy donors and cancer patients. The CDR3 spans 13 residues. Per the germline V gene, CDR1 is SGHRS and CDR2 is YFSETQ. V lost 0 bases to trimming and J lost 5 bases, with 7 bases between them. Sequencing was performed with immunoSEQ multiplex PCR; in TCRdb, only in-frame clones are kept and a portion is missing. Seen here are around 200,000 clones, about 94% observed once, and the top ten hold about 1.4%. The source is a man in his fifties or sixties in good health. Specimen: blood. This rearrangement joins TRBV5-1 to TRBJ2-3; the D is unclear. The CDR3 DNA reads TGCGCCAGCAGCTTGGAACCCTTAGATACGCAGTATTTT. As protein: CASSLEPLDTQYF.